Here is one TCR beta chain with its context. This sample is part of a study of blood T cell repertoires in COVID-19. Enrollment of patients from Seattle took place during active infection, with longitudinal follow-up. V lost 3 bases, J lost 7 bases, and 8 bases stayed unmatched. The length of the CDR3 is 15 residues. Looked up from germline, CDR1 is SGHRS and CDR2 is YFSETQ. Method: immunoSEQ multiplex PCR; TCRdb's copy keeps in-frame clones and lacks some. This sample yields approximately 50,000 clones, of which approximately 75% are seen a single time; under 35% belongs to the top ten. The sample taken for sequencing was peripheral blood. V and J are TRBV5-1 and TRBJ1-4, with 8 positions matching TRBD1. The clonotype was recovered from a man in his fifties or sixties with COVID-19, enrolled during active disease. The CDR3 DNA reads as TGCGCCAGCAGCTCTGGGACAGGCCGCGGTGAAAAACTGTTTTTT. It is translated as CASSSGTGRGEKLFF.